Shown below are 14 T cell receptor beta chains from a single sample sequenced in a study of T cell repertoires in cytomegalovirus infection. TCRdb reprocessed the reads with MiXCR, giving one entry per CDR3 protein. The sample holds a few hundred thousand distinct CDR3 sequences, roughly 9.5% seen once. Input material: PBMCs. These receptors all come from a human donor in good health (CMV status not recorded). Some clones in this sample may be carry-over from other donors' samples.

This clonotype has a count of ten or more. The V and J genes are TRBV7-9 and TRBJ2-5; no clear D. CDR3 length: 12 residues. CDR1 and CDR2 from the germline V gene are SEHNR and FQNEAQ (reference sequence). The V and J ends lost 1 base and 9 bases respectively, with 9 bases between them. The CDR3 nucleotides read TGTGCCAGCAGCTTAGTAGCTGAGGCCCAGTACTTC. Amino acids: CASSLVAEAQYF.

This clonotype has ten or more counts. The J gene is TRBJ1-1, the V gene TRBV11-2; D ambiguous. This CDR3 is built from 12 residues. Germline CDR1 is SGHAT and CDR2 is FQNNGV. Trimming took off 3 bases at V and 5 bases at J, with 7 bases between the two ends. The CDR3 protein is CASSLQVTEAFF. Here the CDR3 DNA reads TGTGCCAGCAGCTTGCAGGTGACTGAAGCTTTCTTT.

The table lists this clonotype with many counts. The V gene is TRBV4-1, the J gene TRBJ1-2, with D possibly matching TRBD1 (5 bases). Trimming stripped 3 bases from V and 9 bases from J, with 17 bases between. CDR3 length: 14 residues. Germline CDR1 reads MGHRA; CDR2 reads YSYEKL. The CDR3 protein is CASSHPGGVMSYTF. The CDR3 DNA reads TGCGCCAGCAGCCACCCCGGGGGGGTTATGAGCTACACCTTC.

This clonotype was observed a few times. The rearrangement uses TRBV28 and TRBJ1-6; 7 nucleotides line up with TRBD1. In germline, CDR1 is MDHEN, CDR2 SYDVKM. This CDR3 has 17 residues. V lost 10 bases to trimming and J lost 9 bases; unmatched junction nucleotides: 21. The DNA of the CDR3 is TGTGCCACCCTAAGGGCAGGGGGGAATGTCAAACTTTCACCCCTCCACTTT. Translated, it gives CATLRAGGNVKLSPLHF.

This clonotype has a count of ten or more. The chain is built from TRBV12-5 and TRBJ2-3; the D is unclear. This CDR3 comprises 12 residues. Trimming stripped 5 bases from V and 4 bases from J, with 7 bases between. Germline V gene data show CDR1 as LGHNT and CDR2 as FRNRAP. The CDR3 nucleotides are TGTGCTAGTGGTGAAAGTTCAGATACGCAGTATTTT. It is translated as CASGESSDTQYF.

This clonotype was seen repeatedly, ten times or more. The chain couples TRBV7-9 to TRBJ2-7; 9 positions match TRBD1. Looked up from germline, CDR1 is SEHNR and CDR2 is FQNEAQ (reference sequence). CDR3 length: 14 amino acids. Trimming at V came to 1 base and at J to 8 bases, leaving 6 bases not matched to a gene. The CDR3 sequence is CASSLVQGAPKQYF. The CDR3 bases are TGTGCCAGCAGCTTAGTACAGGGGGCACCTAAGCAGTACTTC.

This clonotype showed up just a few times. This rearrangement joins TRBV15 to TRBJ2-7; D is uncertain. Germline assignment: CDR1 LNHNV and CDR2 YYDKDF (reference sequence). The V end was cut by 0 bases, the J end by 3 bases, with 12 bases between. This CDR3 is 15 amino acids long. The CDR3 region has the DNA TGTGCCACCAGCAGAGATCGGAATCCGGTCTACGAGCAGTACTTC. This translates into CATSRDRNPVYEQYF.

This clonotype appeared many times. The V call is TRBV7-3, the J call TRBJ1-1, with D possibly matching TRBD1 (6 bases). The length of the CDR3 is 13 residues. Germline CDR1 SGHTA, CDR2 FQGTGA. Trimming took off 2 bases at V and 3 bases at J, with 7 bases between the two ends. The CDR3 nucleotides are TGTGCCAGCAGCTTATACAGGGACACTGAAGCTTTCTTT. Translating it yields CASSLYRDTEAFF.

The V gene is TRBV19, the J gene TRBJ2-5, with 8 bases identical to TRBD1. The CDR3 is 13 residues long. Germline trimming cut 4 bases from V and 6 bases from J; bases unmatched to any gene: 4. Germline loops: CDR1 LNHDA, CDR2 SQIVND (reference sequence). Here the CDR3 reads CASSTGQAKTQYF. DNA of the CDR3: TGTGCCAGTAGTACGGGACAGGCGAAGACCCAGTACTTC.

This clonotype appeared many times. CDR3 sequence reads: CASSPDGNTGELFF. In DNA, the CDR3 is TGTGCCAGCAGTCCTGACGGGAACACCGGGGAGCTGTTTTTT. The chain joins TRBV27 to TRBJ2-2, with D unclear. Germline CDR1 reads MNHEY; CDR2 reads SMNVEV (reference sequence). The V end lost 5 bases, the J end lost 1 base, and 8 bases lay between the germline ends. This CDR3 comprises 14 residues.

This clonotype was counted many times. This rearrangement joins TRBV4-3 to TRBJ2-1, with D uncertain. Between the trimmed V and J ends, which lost 0 bases and 9 bases, there was a span of 21 bases. The CDR3 is 17 residues long. The germline V gene has CDR1 LGHNA and CDR2 YSLEER. The CDR3 DNA reads as TGCGCCAGCAGCCAAGAGGCAGTGGGTTTGGGTATGGGTGAGCAGTTCTTC. Protein sequence: CASSQEAVGLGMGEQFF.

The rearrangement uses TRBV30 and TRBJ1-1; D is possibly TRBD1 (5 bases). The V end was cut by 4 bases, the J end by 4 bases, with 13 bases between. Per germline, CDR1 GTSNPN and CDR2 SVGIG (reference sequence). CDR3 length: 13 amino acids. The CDR3 nucleotides read TGTGCCTGGACGAACAGGTATAGCACTGAAGCTTTCTTT. It yields the protein CAWTNRYSTEAFF.

The CDR3 loop reads CASSWPPGVGDQPQHF. The CDR3 nucleotides read TGTGCCAGCAGTTGGCCTCCAGGGGTCGGCGATCAGCCCCAGCATTTT. This chain joins TRBV7-2 and TRBJ1-5, with TRBD1 as a possible D gene (6 bases). The germline V gene encodes CDR1 SGHTA and CDR2 FQGNSA. The CDR3 has 16 amino acids. V was cut by 6 bases and J by 5 bases, with 20 bases left in between.

This rearrangement joins TRBV11-3 to TRBJ2-2; 7 nucleotides align to TRBD2. This CDR3 region has 15 residues. V was clipped by 5 bases and J by 6 bases; unmatched bases: 9. Germline CDR1 reads SGHNT; CDR2 reads YENEEA. CDR3 in amino acids: CASSQRGGAAGELFF. In nucleotides, the CDR3 is TGTGCCAGCAGCCAAAGGGGAGGGGCGGCCGGGGAGCTGTTTTTT.